The source of this TCR beta chain is a study of blood T cell repertoires in COVID-19. Study in general: Nucleic acid was either cDNA or gDNA, and it came from T cells, B-cell-depleted T cells, or PBMCs.

CDR1 and CDR2 from the germline V gene are LNHDA and SQIVND (reference sequence). This CDR3 comprises 15 residues. Between the trimmed V and J ends, which lost 2 bases and 7 bases, there was a span of 15 bases. Original processing notes: Nucleated cell counts were estimated from reference gene primer amplification. The data were produced by immunoSEQ multiplex PCR, yet TCRdb's version contains in-frame clones alone and is incomplete. The V and J calls and clone size were taken over from that table, and D and trimming were inferred from the DNA. The sample lists approximately 300,000 clones; roughly 90% were seen once. Enrolled through a virtual design, the participants were between roughly 18 and 90 years of age and came from 24 US areas. Participants had their cohort set by participant-reported clinical history.

This receptor was identified in a woman aged 30 to 39 who had recovered from COVID-19. The sample comprised PBMCs or T cells enriched from blood (not recorded which). V and J are TRBV19 and TRBJ1-5; D possibly corresponds to TRBD1 (5 bases). This chain's CDR3 is CASSIHGGAHQPQHF. The DNA for the CDR3 is TGTGCCAGTAGTATACACGGGGGAGCCCACCAGCCCCAGCATTTT.